The 18 T cell receptor beta chains below come from one sample, sequenced in a study of T cell changes during pregnancy in multiple sclerosis. The repertoire was sequenced with immunoSEQ multiplex PCR; TCRdb's copy has only in-frame clones and lacks some. The data contain roughly 87,000 clones, about nine tenths of them singletons. Sequenced here: PBMCs, sampled in the first trimester of pregnancy. Receptor source: a female donor in good health, serving as a control in a pregnancy study. Some clones in this sample may be carry-over from other donors' samples.

This clone was found once. The rearrangement uses TRBV6-1 and TRBJ2-3, with 10 bases identical to TRBD1. V gave up 0 bases and J gave up 4 bases; unmatched junction bases: 4. CDR3 size: 16 residues. The germline CDR1 and CDR2 sequences are MNHNS and SASEGT. The CDR3 sequence is CASSEAGTGVSDTQYF. CDR3 nucleotide sequence: TGTGCCAGCAGTGAAGCGGGGACAGGGGTATCAGATACGCAGTATTTT.

This clone has just one count. The chain recombines TRBV7-6 with TRBJ2-7; 12 nucleotides agree with TRBD2. Trimming cost V 5 bases and J 4 bases; bases outside gene matches: 6. The CDR3 loop spans 15 amino acids. The germline gives CDR1 SGHVS, CDR2 FNYEAQ. The CDR3 DNA is TGTGCCAGCAGCCCCCGGACTAGCGGGGTTTACGAGCAGTACTTC. This translates into CASSPRTSGVYEQYF.

The chain combines TRBV28 with TRBJ2-7, with 8 bases identical to TRBD2. The junction had 6 bases not matched to a gene; V was cut back by 7 bases and J by 4 bases. The germline V gene has CDR1 MDHEN and CDR2 SYDVKM. CDR3 length: 13 residues. The CDR3 DNA reads TGTGCCAGCAAGGGGACTAGACCGTACGAGCAGTACTTC. Its protein is CASKGTRPYEQYF.

V usage is TRBV15 and J usage is TRBJ2-2; D remains ambiguous. With 0 bases removed from V and 0 bases from J, the gap between germline ends came to 8 bases. From germline, CDR1 is LNHNV and CDR2 YYDKDF (reference sequence). The CDR3 length is 16 residues. The CDR3 nucleotides are TGTGCCACCAGCAGAGATATCGCAGCGAACACCGGGGAGCTGTTTTTT. Amino acid sequence: CATSRDIAANTGELFF.

The rearrangement uses TRBV29-1 and TRBJ1-2; no reliable D call. The germline V gene encodes CDR1 SQVTM and CDR2 ANQGSEA. V dropped 5 bases and J dropped 4 bases, with 8 bases sitting between them. The CDR3 is 11 residues long. CDR3 in DNA: TGCAGCGTTCGCGACATCTATGGCTACACCTTC. Translated, it gives CSVRDIYGYTF.

CDR3 DNA: TGCAGCGTTTTAACAGCAGAAGCTTTCTTT. Protein product: CSVLTAEAFF. V usage is TRBV29-1 and J usage is TRBJ1-1; D uncertain. Deletions cut 5 bases from V and 8 bases from J, with 9 bases between. This CDR3 has 10 amino acids. Germline V gene data show CDR1 as SQVTM and CDR2 as ANQGSEA.

The chain employs TRBV28 and TRBJ1-2, with 9 bases identical to TRBD1. J lost 8 bases, V lost 2 bases, and 12 bases had no gene match. CDR3 length equals 16 residues. Germline V CDR1 and CDR2: MDHEN, SYDVKM. CDR3 nucleotides: TGTGCCAGCAGTTTAATGGCCGGGACAGGGACCGGCGGCTACACCTTC. This translates into CASSLMAGTGTGGYTF.

This sequence joins TRBV7-9 and TRBJ2-4; possible D gene TRBD1, 5 bases. V lost 3 bases and J lost 9, with 12 bases in between. Germline CDR1 is SEHNR and CDR2 is FQNEAQ (reference sequence). This CDR3 has 13 amino acids. CDR3: CASSFQGNSIQYF. DNA of the CDR3: TGTGCCAGCAGCTTTCAGGGTAATAGCATTCAGTACTTC.

The chain employs TRBV19 and TRBJ2-5, with 11 bases lining up with TRBD2. The V and J ends lost 1 base and 4 bases, in that order; junction bases with no gene match: 2. Germline-derived CDR1 and CDR2 are LNHDA and SQIVND (reference sequence). The CDR3 totals 15 residues. CDR3 bases: TGTGCCAGTAGTATAGTTAGCGGGGGGGGAGAGACCCAGTACTTC. Residues: CASSIVSGGGETQYF.

The chain links TRBV7-2 to TRBJ2-3; D is possibly TRBD1 (6 bases). V was cut by 3 bases and J by 2 bases, with 15 bases left in between. The CDR3 has 16 amino acids. Per the germline V gene, CDR1 is SGHTA and CDR2 is FQGNSA. Here the CDR3 DNA reads TGTGCCAGCAGCTTGAACCCCTCAGGGGTCACAGATACGCAGTATTTT. Translating it yields CASSLNPSGVTDTQYF.

This chain uses TRBV23-1 with TRBJ1-2; 8 nucleotides line up with TRBD1. TRBV23-1 is an open reading frame, and its role is uncertain. V was pared by 2 bases and J by 1 base, with 6 bases of the junction left unmatched. CDR3 length: 16 amino acids. In DNA form, the CDR3 reads TGCGCCAGCAGTCAACCGGACAGGGCCCTTAACTATGGCTACACCTTC. Its protein product is CASSQPDRALNYGYTF.

The chain carries TRBV30 and TRBJ1-6; tentative D call: TRBD1 (5 bases). Trimming pared 3 bases from V and 0 bases from J, leaving 9 bases between. Germline assignment: CDR1 GTSNPN and CDR2 SVGIG (reference sequence). The CDR3 length is 15 residues. As DNA, the CDR3 is TGTGCCTGGAGCAGGGTGGGCTCCTATAATTCACCCCTCCACTTT. This encodes CAWSRVGSYNSPLHF.

This chain uses TRBV29-1 with TRBJ2-3; tentative D call: TRBD2 (7 bases). This CDR3 contains 14 residues. The germline V gene has CDR1 SQVTM and CDR2 ANQGSEA. V shed 3 bases and J shed 5 bases, with 15 bases lying between them. The DNA of the CDR3 is TGCAGCGTTGAGGGGTGGGGGGGCGGAGATACGCAGTATTTT. It translates to CSVEGWGGGDTQYF.

CDR3 loop: CASSVSGGAGNEQFF. In DNA, the CDR3 is TGTGCCAGCAGTGTTAGCGGGGGGGCCGGGAATGAGCAGTTCTTC. This chain connects TRBV6-4 to TRBJ2-1; 11 bases align to TRBD2. The V gene end was trimmed by 4 bases and the J gene end by 7 bases; junction bases not matched to a gene: 6. The CDR3 length is 15 residues. Germline CDR1 is MRHNA and CDR2 is SNTAGT.

This chain uses TRBV7-6 with TRBJ2-1; no firm D call. Germline V gives CDR1 SGHVS, CDR2 FNYEAQ. Deletions cut 5 bases from V and 0 bases from J, with 14 bases between. The CDR3 is 16 residues long. DNA of the CDR3: TGTGCCAGCAGCCCCTTTTCTTTCCGCTCCTACAATGAGCAGTTCTTC. Amino acid sequence: CASSPFSFRSYNEQFF.

This chain joins TRBV28 and TRBJ2-7, with TRBD1 matching 10 bases. The ends lost 3 bases at V and 6 bases at J; junction bases unmatched: 5. Germline CDR1 and CDR2: MDHEN and SYDVKM. This CDR3 is built from 14 residues. In DNA, the CDR3 is TGTGCCAGCAGTTTGGGACAGGGGTTTCGCGAGCAGTACTTC. This gives the protein CASSLGQGFREQYF.

This clone came up a few times. The rearrangement links TRBV5-1 to TRBJ1-5; D is undetermined. CDR3 length: 15 residues. From germline, CDR1 is SGHRS and CDR2 YFSETQ. With 1 base removed from V and 1 base from J, the gap between germline ends came to 9 bases. This chain's CDR3 is CASSLSGRSNQPQHF. The CDR3 nucleotides read TGCGCCAGCAGCTTGTCGGGTCGGAGCAATCAGCCCCAGCATTTT.

The rearrangement uses TRBV4-3 and TRBJ2-7; D is ambiguous. This CDR3 has 14 residues. Germline V gene lookup returns CDR1 LGHNA and CDR2 YSLEER. V lost 0 bases to trimming and J lost 3 bases, with 9 bases between them. CDR3 loop: CASSQDRLDYEQYF. The CDR3 DNA is TGCGCCAGCAGCCAAGATCGGCTAGACTACGAGCAGTACTTC.